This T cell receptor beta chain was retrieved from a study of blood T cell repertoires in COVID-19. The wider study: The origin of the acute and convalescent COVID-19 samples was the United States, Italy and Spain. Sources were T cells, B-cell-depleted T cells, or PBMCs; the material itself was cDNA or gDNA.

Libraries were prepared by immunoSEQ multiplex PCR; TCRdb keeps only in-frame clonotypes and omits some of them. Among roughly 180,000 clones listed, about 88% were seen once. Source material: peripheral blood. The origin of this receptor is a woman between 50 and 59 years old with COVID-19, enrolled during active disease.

The CDR3 protein is CASSQGVQKTYEQYF. The CDR3 nucleotides read TGTGCCAGCAGCCAAGGGGTACAGAAAACCTACGAGCAGTACTTC. V usage is TRBV3-1 (or the pseudogene TRBV3-2) and J usage is TRBJ2-7; D unclear. This CDR3 region has 15 residues. Germline values: CDR1 LGHDT, CDR2 YNNKEL (reference sequence). V lost 1 base and J 2 bases, leaving 12 bases between the germline ends.